One and the same sample provided the 20 T cell receptor beta chains below, sequenced in a study of T cell repertoires in cytomegalovirus infection. TCRdb independently ran MiXCR on the reads; one entry per CDR3 protein. Among some 920,000 distinct CDR3 sequences listed, around 32% were seen once. Their cognate antigens are unknown. The input for sequencing was cultured CD8+ T cells from PBMCs, taken from culture after CMV antigen stimulation. These receptors came from a human donor in good health (CMV status not recorded). Some clones in this sample may be carry-over from other donors' samples.

About this clonotype: The junction departs from the called germline gene at one end, perhaps through a read error. V usage is TRBV19 and J usage is TRBJ1-5; TRBD1 aligns across 7 bases. Germline V gene data show CDR1 as LNHDA and CDR2 as SQIVND (reference sequence). This CDR3 contains 15 residues. This CDR3 is CTSSIDRVRNQPQHF. The CDR3 bases are TGTACCAGTAGTATAGACAGGGTTCGCAATCAGCCCCAGCATTTT.

The rearrangement links TRBV19 to TRBJ2-1, with D possibly called TRBD1 or TRBD2 (6 bases each). Trimming left V 2 bases short and J 6 bases short, with 17 bases between. The CDR3 sequence is 16 residues long. The germline V gene encodes CDR1 LNHDA and CDR2 SQIVND (reference sequence). The CDR3 sequence: CASSINWGAMGNEQFF. The CDR3 nucleotides read TGTGCCAGTAGTATAAATTGGGGGGCGATGGGCAATGAGCAGTTCTTC.

The chain links TRBV6-6 to TRBJ1-1; no reliable D call. Trimming removed 0 bases from V and 3 bases from J, with 8 bases in between. Germline CDR1 and CDR2: MNHNY and SVGAGI (reference sequence). This CDR3 is built from 14 residues. The CDR3 is CASSYSNGDTEAFF. CDR3 nucleotide sequence: TGTGCCAGCAGTTACTCGAACGGCGACACTGAAGCTTTCTTT.

This clonotype was seen many times. The CDR3 spells CASSLGPTTRREKLFF. The CDR3 DNA reads as TGTGCCAGCAGCTTGGGGCCCACCACGCGCCGAGAAAAACTGTTTTTT. The rearrangement joins TRBV7-8 to TRBJ1-4, with D perhaps matching TRBD1 (5 bases). Between the trimmed V and J ends, which lost 3 bases and 8 bases, there was a span of 19 bases. The V gene's germline CDR1 is SGHVS and CDR2 FQNEAQ. The CDR3 runs 16 residues.

The chain couples TRBV27 to TRBJ1-5; D might be TRBD1 (5 bases). The V gene lost 6 bases and the J gene lost 4 bases, with 16 bases spanning the gap. Germline values: CDR1 MNHEY, CDR2 SMNVEV (reference sequence). The CDR3 is made up of 15 amino acids. This CDR3 reads CASRKDTRRNQPQHF. The CDR3 DNA reads as TGTGCCAGCAGGAAGGACACCCGACGGAATCAGCCCCAGCATTTT.

V and J are TRBV11-1 and TRBJ1-1, with 7 bases lining up with TRBD1. The J segment lost 1 base and the V segment lost 5 bases, leaving 4 bases of the junction unmatched. The CDR3 consists of 14 residues. Per germline, CDR1 SGHAT and CDR2 FQDESV (reference sequence). Here the CDR3 reads CASSGRDRNTEAFF. The CDR3 DNA is TGTGCCAGCAGCGGCCGGGACAGGAACACTGAAGCTTTCTTT.

The rearrangement uses TRBV7-9 and TRBJ2-5; no firm D call. Germline CDR1 reads SEHNR; CDR2 reads FQNEAQ (reference sequence). The CDR3 consists of 15 residues. Trimming took 3 bases from V and 1 from J, leaving 12 bases between them. The DNA of the CDR3 is TGTGCCAGCAGCTTGGGTTATCAGATCCAAGAGACCCAGTACTTC. This codes for CASSLGYQIQETQYF.

This clonotype was picked up a small number of times. This chain joins TRBV7-8 and TRBJ1-1; D not resolved. The CDR3 consists of 12 residues. With 2 bases removed from V and 7 bases from J, the gap between germline ends came to 8 bases. The V gene's germline CDR1 is SGHVS and CDR2 FQNEAQ. The CDR3 DNA sequence: TGTGCCAGCAGCTTACCCGGGTTTGAAGCTTTCTTT. Amino acid sequence: CASSLPGFEAFF.

This chain links TRBV6-6 with TRBJ2-1, with 9 bases lining up with TRBD2. The CDR3 consists of 14 residues. The V and J ends lost 3 bases and 8 bases, in that order; junction bases with no gene match: 5. Germline values: CDR1 MNHNY, CDR2 SVGAGI (reference sequence). CDR3 sequence: CASSYTTSGHEQFF. CDR3 in DNA: TGTGCCAGCAGTTATACTACTAGCGGGCATGAGCAGTTCTTC.

This chain joins TRBV5-1 and TRBJ1-1; D is unresolved. This CDR3 has 15 amino acids. CDR1 SGHRS and CDR2 YFSETQ come from the germline V gene. The V gene lost 1 base and the J gene lost 2 bases, with 12 bases spanning the gap. The CDR3 region is CASSLLAVPNTEAFF. CDR3 nucleotide sequence: TGCGCCAGCAGCTTGTTAGCAGTACCTAACACTGAAGCTTTCTTT.

The chain recombines TRBV19 with TRBJ1-2; no clear D. The V end was cut by 3 bases, the J end by 4 bases, with 6 bases between. There are 12 residues in the CDR3. Germline CDR1 and CDR2: LNHDA and SQIVND (reference sequence). This CDR3 is CASSIALYGYTF. CDR3 nucleotides: TGTGCCAGTAGTATTGCGCTCTATGGCTACACCTTC.

This clonotype was seen a handful of times. The gene calls are TRBV12-3 or TRBV12-4 and TRBJ2-2; 7 positions match TRBD2. The CDR3 is 16 residues long. V shed 5 bases, J shed 6 bases, and the junction held 12 bases outside the gene matches. The DNA of the CDR3 is TGTGCCAGCAGTCCGCTGGGGGGGAGGTACTCCGGGGAGCTGTTTTTT. The encoded protein is CASSPLGGRYSGELFF.

This clonotype was counted only a few times. V gene TRBV27 combines with J gene TRBJ1-1, with a tentative D call TRBD1 (6 bases). The CDR3 length is 13 residues. Trimming took 2 bases from V and 8 from J, leaving 12 bases between them. Germline CDR1 reads MNHEY; CDR2 reads SMNVEV (reference sequence). The CDR3 loop is CASSLGGRQEAFF. CDR3 in DNA: TGTGCCAGCAGTTTAGGGGGCAGGCAGGAAGCTTTCTTT.

This clonotype came up many times. V usage is TRBV7-2 and J usage is TRBJ2-7, with TRBD1 identical over 10 bases. The CDR3 extends over 16 amino acids. Trimming cost V 5 bases and J 3 bases; bases outside gene matches: 10. CDR1 is SGHTA, CDR2 FQGNSA, per germline. In DNA form, the CDR3 reads TGTGCCAGCAGCACAAGACAGGGGGCGAGAAACTACGAGCAGTACGTC. This codes for CASSTRQGARNYEQYV.

The CDR3: CASSITVFSQPQHF. As DNA, the CDR3 is TGTGCCAGTAGTATTACGGTTTTTAGTCAGCCCCAGCATTTT. The chain uses TRBV19 and TRBJ1-5; D remains ambiguous. Trimming shortened V by 3 bases and J by 6 bases, and 12 bases separated the two germline ends. The CDR3 consists of 14 residues. Germline V gene lookup returns CDR1 LNHDA and CDR2 SQIVND (reference sequence).

This clonotype was picked up a small number of times. The V and J genes are TRBV29-1 and TRBJ2-1; D remains unclear. Germline CDR1 SQVTM, CDR2 ANQGSEA. V shed 5 bases and J shed 9 bases, with 14 bases lying between them. The CDR3 is 12 amino acids. This chain's CDR3 is CSVQLDYGEQFF. As DNA, the CDR3 is TGCAGCGTTCAGCTGGATTACGGTGAGCAGTTCTTC.

This clonotype was found a few times. The chain has TRBV27 and TRBJ2-6; D call uncertain. There are 13 residues in the CDR3. V lost 4 bases and J lost 2, with 3 bases in between. CDR1 and CDR2 from the germline V gene are MNHEY and SMNVEV (reference sequence). For the CDR3, the DNA is TGTGCCAGCAGTTATGCTGGGGCCAACGTCCTGACTTTC. This gives the protein CASSYAGANVLTF. The full variable domain, in which reference TRBV27 and TRBJ2-6 provide the parts outside the CDR3, is EAQVTQNPRYLITVTGKKLTVTCSQNMNHEYMSWYRQDPGLGLRQIYYSMNVEVTDKGDVPEGYKVSRKEKRNFPLILESPSPNQTSLYFCASSYAGANVLTFGAGSRLTVL.

This clonotype was counted a few times. J is TRBJ1-1 and V is TRBV4-1; D call uncertain. V was clipped by 1 base and J by 3 bases, with 12 bases between them. CDR3 length: 15 amino acids. From germline, CDR1 is MGHRA and CDR2 YSYEKL. The CDR3 region has the DNA TGCGCCAGCAGCCAAGGTCCGGGGAGGGACACTGAAGCTTTCTTT. Its protein is CASSQGPGRDTEAFF.

This clonotype was found once. This rearrangement joins TRBV20-1 to TRBJ2-5; 8 positions match TRBD2. In germline, CDR1 is DFQATT, CDR2 SNEGSKA (reference sequence). The CDR3 contains 18 residues. Trimming took 2 bases from V and 5 from J; bases not matched to a gene: 19. CDR3: CSARHRGGRLPSGETQYF. In DNA, the CDR3 is TGCAGTGCTAGACACCGGGGGGGCCGCCTACCTTCGGGGGAGACCCAGTACTTC.

This clonotype occurred a few times. This CDR3 reads CASSFWASGDSYNEQFF. The CDR3 DNA reads TGTGCCAGCAGTTTTTGGGCTAGCGGGGATTCCTACAATGAGCAGTTCTTC. This chain links TRBV12-3 or TRBV12-4 with TRBJ2-1; 9 bases align to TRBD2. The V segment lost 3 bases and the J segment 1 base; nucleotides outside the gene matches: 7. CDR3 length: 17 residues.